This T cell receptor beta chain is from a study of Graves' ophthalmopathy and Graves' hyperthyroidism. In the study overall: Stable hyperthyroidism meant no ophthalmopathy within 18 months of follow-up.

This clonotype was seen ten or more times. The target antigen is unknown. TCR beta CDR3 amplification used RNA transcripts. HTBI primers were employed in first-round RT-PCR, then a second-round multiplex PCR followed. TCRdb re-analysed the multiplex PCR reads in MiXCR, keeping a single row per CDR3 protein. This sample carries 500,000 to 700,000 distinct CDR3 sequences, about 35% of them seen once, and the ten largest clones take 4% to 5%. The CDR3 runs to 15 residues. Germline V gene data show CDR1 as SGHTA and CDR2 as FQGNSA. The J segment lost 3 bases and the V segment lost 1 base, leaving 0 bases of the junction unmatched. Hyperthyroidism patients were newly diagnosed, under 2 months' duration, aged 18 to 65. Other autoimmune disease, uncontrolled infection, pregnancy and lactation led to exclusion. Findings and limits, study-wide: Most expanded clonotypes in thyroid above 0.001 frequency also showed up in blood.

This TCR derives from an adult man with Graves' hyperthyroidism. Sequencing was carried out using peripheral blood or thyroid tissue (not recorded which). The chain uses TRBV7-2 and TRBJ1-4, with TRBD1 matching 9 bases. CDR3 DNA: TGTGCCAGCAGCTTAGGGGACAGGGCTAATGAAAAACTGTTTTTT. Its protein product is CASSLGDRANEKLFF.